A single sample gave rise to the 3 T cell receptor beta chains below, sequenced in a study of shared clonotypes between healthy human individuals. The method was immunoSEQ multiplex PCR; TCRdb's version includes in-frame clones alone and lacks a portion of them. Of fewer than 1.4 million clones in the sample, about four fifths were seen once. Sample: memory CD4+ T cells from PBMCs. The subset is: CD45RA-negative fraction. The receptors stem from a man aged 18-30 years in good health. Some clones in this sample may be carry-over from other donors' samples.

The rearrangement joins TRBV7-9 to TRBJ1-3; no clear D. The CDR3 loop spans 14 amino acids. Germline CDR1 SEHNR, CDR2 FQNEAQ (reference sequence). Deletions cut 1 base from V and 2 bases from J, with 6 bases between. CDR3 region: CASSLGAPGNTIYF. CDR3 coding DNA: TGTGCCAGCAGCTTAGGAGCCCCTGGAAACACCATATATTTT.

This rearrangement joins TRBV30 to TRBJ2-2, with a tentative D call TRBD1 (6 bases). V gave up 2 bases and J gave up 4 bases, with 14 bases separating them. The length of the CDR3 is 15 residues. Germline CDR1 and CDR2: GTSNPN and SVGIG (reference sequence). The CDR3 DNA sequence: TGTGCCTGGAGTATGAGTTACAGGGTCACCGGGGAGCTGTTTTTT. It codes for CAWSMSYRVTGELFF.

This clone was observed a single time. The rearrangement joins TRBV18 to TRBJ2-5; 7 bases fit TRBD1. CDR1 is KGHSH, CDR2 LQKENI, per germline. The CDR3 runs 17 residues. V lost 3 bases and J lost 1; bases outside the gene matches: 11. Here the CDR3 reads CASSPATGIPLQETQYF. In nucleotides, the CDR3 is TGTGCCAGCTCACCTGCGACAGGGATCCCCCTCCAAGAGACCCAGTACTTC.